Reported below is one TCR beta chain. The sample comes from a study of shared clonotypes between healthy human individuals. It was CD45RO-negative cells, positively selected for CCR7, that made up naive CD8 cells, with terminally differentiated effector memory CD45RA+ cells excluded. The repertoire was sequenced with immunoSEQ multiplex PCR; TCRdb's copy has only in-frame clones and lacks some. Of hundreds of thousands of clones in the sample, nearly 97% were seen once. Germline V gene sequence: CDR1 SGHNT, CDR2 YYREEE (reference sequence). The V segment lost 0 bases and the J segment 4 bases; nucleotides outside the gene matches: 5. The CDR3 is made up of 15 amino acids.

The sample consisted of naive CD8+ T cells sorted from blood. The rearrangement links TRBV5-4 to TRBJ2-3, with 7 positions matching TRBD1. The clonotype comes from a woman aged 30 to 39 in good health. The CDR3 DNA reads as TGTGCCAGCAGCTTGGGGACAGGATGGGCAGATACGCAGTATTTT. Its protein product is CASSLGTGWADTQYF.